The clone carrying this TCR beta chain appeared once. How the authors handled the data: By means of reference gene primer amplification, nucleated cell counts were estimated. Only in-frame clones appear in the TCRdb table, and some are missing; sequencing was by immunoSEQ multiplex PCR. The V and J calls and the clone size are those of that table, but D and trimming were determined from the DNA. The sample has around 400,000 clones, around 87% seen once. These data come from a study of blood T cell repertoires in COVID-19. Study as a whole: The United States, Italy and Spain provided the acute and convalescent COVID-19 samples. Sources were T cells, B-cell-depleted T cells, or PBMCs; the material itself was cDNA or gDNA.

The trim removed 1 base at V and 3 bases at J, leaving 5 bases unmatched. Germline loops: CDR1 SQVTM, CDR2 ANQGSEA. This CDR3 contains 15 residues. This chain uses TRBV29-1 with TRBJ2-7; the match to TRBD1 covers 11 bases. The sample taken for sequencing was peripheral blood. The TCR originated in a woman aged 25 to 45 with COVID-19, enrolled during active disease. The CDR3 sequence is CSVEGEDRGRYEQYF. Here the CDR3 DNA reads TGCAGCGTTGAAGGGGAGGACAGGGGGCGCTACGAGCAGTACTTC.